The 20 T cell receptor beta chains in this list originate from one sample, sequenced in a study of blood T cell repertoires in COVID-19. This table comes from immunoSEQ multiplex PCR, and its TCRdb copy is limited to in-frame clones, with some not included. Of fewer than 350,000 clones listed, 75% to 95% are singletons. The sequencing sample was made of peripheral blood. The source is a woman aged 25-40 years with COVID-19, enrolled during active disease.

V usage is TRBV12-2 and J usage is TRBJ1-4. TRBV12-2 has pseudogene status. The CDR3 length is 15 residues. The CDR3 loop is CASRLGWGANEKLFF. The CDR3 DNA follows: TGTGCAAGTCGCTTAGGGTGGGGAGCTAATGAAAAACTGTTTTTT.

A few counts support this clone. The chain employs TRBV29-1 and TRBJ1-1; tentative D call: TRBD1 (5 bases). CDR3 size: 12 residues. Germline CDR1 is SQVTM and CDR2 is ANQGSEA. Between the trimmed V and J ends, which lost 4 bases and 3 bases, there was a span of 9 bases. CDR3 bases: TGCAGCGTTGGTTGGGGGGACACTGAAGCTTTCTTT. Translating gives CSVGWGDTEAFF.

The V call is TRBV2, the J call TRBJ1-2; TRBD1 matches at 7 bases. Germline CDR1 SNHLY, CDR2 FYNNEI. The V segment lost 6 bases and the J segment 3 bases; nucleotides outside the gene matches: 4. CDR3 length equals 13 residues. The CDR3, as DNA: TGTGCCAGCAGGTTAACAGGGGACTATGGCTACACCTTC. Protein product: CASRLTGDYGYTF. Combining the CDR3 with reference TRBV2 and TRBJ1-2 gives the whole variable domain EPEVTQTPSHQVTQMGQEVILRCVPISNHLYFYWYRQILGQKVEFLVSFYNNEISEKSEIFDDQFSVERPDGSNFTLKIRSTKLEDSAMYFCASRLTGDYGYTFGSGTRLTVV.

This clone came up a few times. The V call is TRBV4-1, the J call TRBJ1-5; tentatively, D is TRBD1 (6 bases). Germline V CDR1 and CDR2: MGHRA, YSYEKL. CDR3 length: 15 amino acids. The ends were cut back, 4 bases at V and 6 bases at J, with 16 bases in the middle. The CDR3 sequence is CASSRLQGGSQPQHF. The CDR3 region has the DNA TGCGCCAGCAGCCGGCTACAGGGCGGGAGTCAGCCCCAGCATTTT.

The chain carries TRBV6-5 and TRBJ2-6; D ambiguous. V was shortened by 0 bases and J by 4 bases, with 7 bases between the two germline ends. The CDR3 contains 15 residues. Germline V lookup: CDR1 MNHEY, CDR2 SVGAGI. The CDR3 loop is CASSYSIPGANVLTF. The CDR3 coding sequence is TGTGCCAGCAGTTACTCTATCCCCGGGGCCAACGTCCTGACTTTC.

The chain uses TRBV6-5 and TRBJ2-1; 8 bases fit TRBD1. Losses at the gene ends were 2 bases for V and 6 bases for J; bases not matched to a gene: 9. The CDR3 contains 16 residues. CDR1 MNHEY and CDR2 SVGAGI come from the germline V gene. The CDR3 loop is CASSYAGTGKGNEQFF. In nucleotides, the CDR3 is TGTGCCAGCAGTTACGCCGGGACAGGAAAGGGCAATGAGCAGTTCTTC.

This chain joins TRBV2 and TRBJ1-2; D is possibly TRBD1 (5 bases). Trimming took off 6 bases at V and 8 bases at J, with 16 bases between the two ends. Germline-derived CDR1 and CDR2 are SNHLY and FYNNEI. The CDR3 contains 13 residues. CDR3 region: CASSQGHVGGYTF. The CDR3 nucleotides are TGTGCCAGCAGCCAGGGCCACGTCGGAGGCTACACCTTC.

This chain links TRBV30 with TRBJ1-5, with TRBD1 matching 7 bases. The CDR3 runs 15 residues. V lost 2 bases and J lost 3; bases outside the gene matches: 7. The germline V gene encodes CDR1 GTSNPN and CDR2 SVGIG (reference sequence). As DNA, the CDR3 is TGTGCCTGGAGTCCCGGGACAGTCTCCAATCAGCCCCAGCATTTT. Protein sequence: CAWSPGTVSNQPQHF.

This clone was recorded only once. J is TRBJ1-4 and V is TRBV19, with 9 nucleotides matching TRBD1. There are 15 residues in the CDR3. Trimming removed 6 bases from V and 7 bases from J; junction bases left unmatched: 9. The V gene's germline CDR1 is LNHDA and CDR2 SQIVND (reference sequence). The CDR3 coding sequence is TGTGCCAGTAGCACCCTGGGACAGGGTCCTGAAAAACTGTTTTTT. Translation: CASSTLGQGPEKLFF.

The rearrangement links TRBV2 to TRBJ2-7, with D tentatively TRBD2 (5 bases). The CDR3 length is 13 residues. Germline-derived CDR1 and CDR2 are SNHLY and FYNNEI. V was cut by 6 bases and J by 0 bases, with 9 bases left in between. In nucleotides, the CDR3 is TGTGCCAGCAGAGAGGGTAGCTCCTACGAGCAGTACTTC. Protein product: CASREGSSYEQYF.

This sequence joins TRBV3-1 (or the pseudogene TRBV3-2) and TRBJ2-1; the D gene is possibly TRBD2 (6 bases). With 1 base removed from V and 8 bases from J, the gap between germline ends came to 15 bases. Germline V CDR1 and CDR2: LGHDT, YNNKEL (reference sequence). The CDR3 is made up of 15 amino acids. The CDR3 loop reads CASSQGWEARDEQFF. For the CDR3, the DNA is TGTGCCAGCAGCCAAGGGTGGGAGGCTAGGGATGAGCAGTTCTTC.

The chain employs TRBV5-6 and TRBJ1-3; D is possibly TRBD1 (6 bases). This CDR3 is built from 14 residues. CDR1 SGHDT and CDR2 YYEEEE come from the germline V gene. The germline V and J ends were trimmed by 0 bases and 2 bases, with 6 bases remaining between them. CDR3 loop: CASSLGQAGNTIYF. Here the CDR3 DNA reads TGTGCCAGCAGCTTGGGACAGGCTGGAAACACCATATATTTT.

The chain recombines TRBV6-4 with TRBJ2-5; 7 bases fit TRBD1. The CDR3 has 13 residues. After removal of 3 bases from V and 8 bases from J, the junction contained 6 bases not matched to a gene. CDR1 MRHNA and CDR2 SNTAGT come from the germline V gene. DNA of the CDR3: TGTGCCAGCAGTGAATACAGGGGTGGTACCCAGTACTTC. Residues: CASSEYRGGTQYF.

V is TRBV28 and J is TRBJ2-7, with TRBD1 as a possible D gene (6 bases). Germline values: CDR1 MDHEN, CDR2 SYDVKM. CDR3 length: 13 residues. Trimming left V 4 bases short and J 7 bases short, with 14 bases between. The CDR3 region has the DNA TGTGCCAGCAGTTATTCAGGGGTGGGGGAGCAGTACTTC. Amino acid sequence: CASSYSGVGEQYF.

V is TRBV12-3 or TRBV12-4 and J is TRBJ1-1; TRBD1 might be the D (6 bases). V shed 6 bases and J shed 5 bases, with 13 bases lying between them. The CDR3 runs 13 residues. CDR3 sequence: CASSRERGTEAFF. In DNA, the CDR3 is TGTGCCAGCAGCAGGGAGAGGGGGACTGAAGCTTTCTTT.

The V gene is TRBV6-2 or TRBV6-3, the J gene TRBJ2-3; 7 bases map to TRBD2. Germline loops: CDR1 MNHEY, CDR2 SVGEGT. The CDR3 is 15 residues long. With V trimmed by 4 bases and J by 1 base, 5 bases remained unmatched. CDR3 protein: CASSLAGRGTDTQYF. DNA of the CDR3: TGTGCCAGCAGTTTAGCGGGTCGAGGCACAGATACGCAGTATTTT.

This clone was seen a single time. The chain uses TRBV28 and TRBJ1-5; D might be TRBD1 (6 bases). V lost 5 bases, J lost 5 bases, and 16 bases lay in between. The CDR3 totals 15 residues. Germline values: CDR1 MDHEN, CDR2 SYDVKM. The CDR3 region is CASSPGQSGHQPQHF. Here the CDR3 DNA reads TGTGCCAGCAGTCCGGGACAATCAGGCCATCAGCCCCAGCATTTT.

V is TRBV4-1 and J is TRBJ1-2; D unresolved. V was trimmed by 0 bases and J by 6 bases, leaving 20 bases between them. The germline gives CDR1 MGHRA, CDR2 YSYEKL. This CDR3 contains 17 residues. DNA of the CDR3: TGCGCCAGCAGCCAAGACCAGAGAGGTACTCTATGGGATGGCTACACCTTC. Protein: CASSQDQRGTLWDGYTF.

The chain employs TRBV6-1 and TRBJ1-6; possibly TRBD1 for D (6 bases). With 4 bases removed from V and 0 bases from J, the gap between germline ends came to 10 bases. The CDR3 has 16 residues. Germline lookup yields CDR1 MNHNS and CDR2 SASEGT. CDR3 bases: TGTGCCAGCAGTGCTCAGGGGAACTCCTATAATTCACCCCTCCACTTT. Translating it yields CASSAQGNSYNSPLHF.

CDR3 in amino acids: CASLAGGHIRQFF. CDR3 DNA sequence: TGTGCCTCCCTAGCGGGAGGGCACATTCGGCAGTTCTTC. The chain joins TRBV30 to TRBJ2-1; 12 bases are a match to TRBD2. CDR3 length equals 13 residues. Germline CDR1 reads GTSNPN; CDR2 reads SVGIG (reference sequence). The V and J ends lost 7 bases and 12 bases, in that order; junction bases with no gene match: 10.